In its sample, the clone carrying this TCR beta chain was seen once. This sample is drawn from a study of sequential checkpoint blockade in melanoma. Study overall: Patients were randomized 1:1 to nivolumab-then-ipilimumab or ipilimumab-then-nivolumab first-line.

The repertoire was sequenced with immunoSEQ multiplex PCR; TCRdb's copy has only in-frame clones and lacks some. The sample includes about 30,000 clones, approximately 91% seen only once; the top ten take 11% to 15%. Treatment denoted: randomized to nivolumab then ipilimumab (arm A) or the reverse (arm B). Sorted cells were live CD3+CD8+, lacking CD19 and CD56, from PBMCs. The germline V gene encodes CDR1 SGHDT and CDR2 YYEEEE. V was shortened by 1 base and J by 4 bases, with 17 bases between the two germline ends. CDR3 length: 16 residues. This chain joins TRBV5-6 and TRBJ2-5; D may be TRBD2 (7 bases). Sequenced material: CD8+ T cells sorted from blood (inferred from file names), taken from a patient given nivolumab and ipilimumab in sequence. The receptor's source is a human donor with melanoma. CDR3 residues: CASSLRGGEEVETQYF. CDR3 DNA sequence: TGTGCCAGCAGCTTGAGGGGGGGAGAGGAAGTAGAGACCCAGTACTTC.